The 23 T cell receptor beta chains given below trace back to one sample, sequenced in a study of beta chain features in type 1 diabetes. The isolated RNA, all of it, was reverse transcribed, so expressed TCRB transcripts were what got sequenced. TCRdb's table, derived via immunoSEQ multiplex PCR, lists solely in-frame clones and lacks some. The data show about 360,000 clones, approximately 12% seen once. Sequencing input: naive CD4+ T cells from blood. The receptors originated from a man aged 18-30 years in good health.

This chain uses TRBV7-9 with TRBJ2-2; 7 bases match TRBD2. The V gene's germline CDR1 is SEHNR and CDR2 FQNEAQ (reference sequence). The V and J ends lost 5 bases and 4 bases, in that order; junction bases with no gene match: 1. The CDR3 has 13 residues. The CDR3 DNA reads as TGTGCCAGCAGCCCTAGCGGCACCGGGGAGCTGTTTTTT. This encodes CASSPSGTGELFF.

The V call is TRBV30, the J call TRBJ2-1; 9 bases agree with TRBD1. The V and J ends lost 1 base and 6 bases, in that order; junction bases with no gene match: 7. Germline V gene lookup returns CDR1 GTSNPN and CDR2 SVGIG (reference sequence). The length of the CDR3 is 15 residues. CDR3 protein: CAWSDRGRSGNEQFF. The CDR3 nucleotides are TGTGCCTGGAGTGACAGGGGGCGCAGTGGCAATGAGCAGTTCTTC.

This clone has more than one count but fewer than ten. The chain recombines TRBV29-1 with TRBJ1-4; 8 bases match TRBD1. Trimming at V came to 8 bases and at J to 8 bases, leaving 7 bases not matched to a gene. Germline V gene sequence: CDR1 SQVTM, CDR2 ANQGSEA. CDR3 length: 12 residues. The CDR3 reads CSITGGSEKLFF. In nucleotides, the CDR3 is TGCAGCATTACAGGGGGAAGCGAAAAACTGTTTTTT. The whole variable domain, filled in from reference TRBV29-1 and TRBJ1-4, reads SAVISQKPSRDICQRGTSLTIQCQVDSQVTMMFWYRQQPGQSLTLIATANQGSEATYESGFVIDKFPISRPNLTFSTLTVSNMSPEDSSIYLCSITGGSEKLFFGSGTQLSVL.

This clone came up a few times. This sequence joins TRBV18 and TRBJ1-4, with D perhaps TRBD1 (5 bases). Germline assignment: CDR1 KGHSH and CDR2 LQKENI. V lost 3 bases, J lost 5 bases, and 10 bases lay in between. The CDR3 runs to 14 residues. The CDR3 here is CASSPRQYNEKLFF. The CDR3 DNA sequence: TGTGCCAGCTCACCCCGACAGTACAATGAAAAACTGTTTTTT.

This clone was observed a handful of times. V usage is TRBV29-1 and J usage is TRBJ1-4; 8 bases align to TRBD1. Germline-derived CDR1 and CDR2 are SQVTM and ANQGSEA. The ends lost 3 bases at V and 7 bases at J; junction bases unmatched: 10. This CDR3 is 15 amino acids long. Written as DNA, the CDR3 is TGCAGCGTTGACGGGCAGGGGGCGCGGGGTGAAAAACTGTTTTTT. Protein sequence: CSVDGQGARGEKLFF.

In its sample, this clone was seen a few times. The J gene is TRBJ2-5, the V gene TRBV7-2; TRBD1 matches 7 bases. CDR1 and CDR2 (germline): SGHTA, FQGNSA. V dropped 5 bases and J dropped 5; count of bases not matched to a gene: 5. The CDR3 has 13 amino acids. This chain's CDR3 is CASSHRGVETQYF. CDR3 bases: TGTGCCAGCAGCCACAGGGGTGTGGAGACCCAGTACTTC. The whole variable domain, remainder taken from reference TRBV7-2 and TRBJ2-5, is GAGVSQSPSNKVTEKGKDVELRCDPISGHTALYWYRQSLGQGLEFLIYFQGNSAPDKSGLPSDRFSAERTGGSVSTLTIQRTQQEDSAVYLCASSHRGVETQYFGPGTRLLVL.

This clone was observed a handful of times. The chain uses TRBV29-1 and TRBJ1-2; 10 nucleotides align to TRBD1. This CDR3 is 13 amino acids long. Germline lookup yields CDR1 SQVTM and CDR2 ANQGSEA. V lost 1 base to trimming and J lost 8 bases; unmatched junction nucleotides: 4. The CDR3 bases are TGCAGCGTTGAAGGGACAGGGGGACGGGGCTACACCTTC. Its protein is CSVEGTGGRGYTF.

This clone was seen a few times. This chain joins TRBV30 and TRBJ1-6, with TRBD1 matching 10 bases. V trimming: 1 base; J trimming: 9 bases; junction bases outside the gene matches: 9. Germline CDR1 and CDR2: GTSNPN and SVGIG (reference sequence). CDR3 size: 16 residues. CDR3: CAWSGVVGQGSSPLHF. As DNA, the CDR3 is TGTGCCTGGAGTGGGGTTGTGGGACAGGGGAGTTCACCCCTCCACTTT.

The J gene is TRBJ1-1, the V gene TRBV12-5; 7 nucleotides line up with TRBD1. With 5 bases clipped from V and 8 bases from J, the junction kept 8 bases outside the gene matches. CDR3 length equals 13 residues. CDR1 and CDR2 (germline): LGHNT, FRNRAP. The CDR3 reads CASGLRQGTEAFF. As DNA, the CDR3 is TGTGCTAGTGGTCTCCGACAGGGAACCGAAGCTTTCTTT. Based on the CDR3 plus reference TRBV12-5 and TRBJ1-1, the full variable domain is DARVTQTPRHKVTEMGQEVTMRCQPILGHNTVFWYRQTMMQGLELLAYFRNRAPLDDSGMPKDRFSAEMPDATLATLKIQPSEPRDSAVYFCASGLRQGTEAFFGQGTRLTVV.

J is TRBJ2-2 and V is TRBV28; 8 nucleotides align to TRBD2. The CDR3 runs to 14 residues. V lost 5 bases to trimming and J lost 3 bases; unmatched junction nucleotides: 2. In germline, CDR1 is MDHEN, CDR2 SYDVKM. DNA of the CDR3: TGTGCCAGCAGTCAGCGGGGGTACACCGGGGAGCTGTTTTTT. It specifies CASSQRGYTGELFF.

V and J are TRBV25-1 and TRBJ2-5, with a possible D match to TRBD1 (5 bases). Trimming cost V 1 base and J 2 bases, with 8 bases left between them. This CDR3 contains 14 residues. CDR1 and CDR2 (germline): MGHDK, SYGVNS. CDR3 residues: CASSEFRVQETQYF. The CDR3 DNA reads TGTGCCAGCAGTGAATTCAGGGTTCAAGAGACCCAGTACTTC.

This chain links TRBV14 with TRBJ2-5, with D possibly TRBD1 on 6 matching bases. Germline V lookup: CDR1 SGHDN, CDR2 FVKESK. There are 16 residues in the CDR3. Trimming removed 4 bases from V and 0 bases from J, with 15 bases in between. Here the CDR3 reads CASSPFQDRHQETQYF. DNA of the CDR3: TGTGCCAGCAGCCCCTTCCAGGACAGACACCAAGAGACCCAGTACTTC.

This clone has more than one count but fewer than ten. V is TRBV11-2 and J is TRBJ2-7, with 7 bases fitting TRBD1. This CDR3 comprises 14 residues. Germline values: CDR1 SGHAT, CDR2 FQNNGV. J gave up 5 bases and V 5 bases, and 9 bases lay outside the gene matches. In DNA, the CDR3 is TGTGCCAGCAGCAAATCCGGGACAGTTGACGAGCAGTACTTC. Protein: CASSKSGTVDEQYF.

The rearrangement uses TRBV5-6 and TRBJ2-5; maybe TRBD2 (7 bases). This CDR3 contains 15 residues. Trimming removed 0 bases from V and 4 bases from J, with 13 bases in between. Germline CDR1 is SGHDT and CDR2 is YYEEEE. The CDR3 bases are TGTGCCAGCAGCTTGGTGTGGGGAGGGGGAGAGACCCAGTACTTC. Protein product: CASSLVWGGGETQYF. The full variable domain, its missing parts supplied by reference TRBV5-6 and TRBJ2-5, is DAGVTQSPTHLIKTRGQQVTLRCSPKSGHDTVSWYQQALGQGPQFIFQYYEEEERQRGNFPDRFSGHQFPNYSSELNVNALLLGDSALYLCASSLVWGGGETQYFGPGTRLLVL.

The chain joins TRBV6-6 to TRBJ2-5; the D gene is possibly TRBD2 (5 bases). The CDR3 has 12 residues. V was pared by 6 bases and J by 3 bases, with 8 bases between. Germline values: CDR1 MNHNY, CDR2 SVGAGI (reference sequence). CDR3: CASRLGEETQYF. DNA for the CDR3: TGTGCCAGCAGACTCGGGGAAGAGACCCAGTACTTC.

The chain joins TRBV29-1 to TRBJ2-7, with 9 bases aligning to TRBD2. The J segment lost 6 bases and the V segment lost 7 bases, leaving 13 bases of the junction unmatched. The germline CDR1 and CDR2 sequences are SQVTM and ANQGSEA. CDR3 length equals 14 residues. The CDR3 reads CSAAVGLADFEQYF. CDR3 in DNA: TGCAGCGCTGCCGTGGGACTAGCAGACTTCGAGCAGTACTTC.

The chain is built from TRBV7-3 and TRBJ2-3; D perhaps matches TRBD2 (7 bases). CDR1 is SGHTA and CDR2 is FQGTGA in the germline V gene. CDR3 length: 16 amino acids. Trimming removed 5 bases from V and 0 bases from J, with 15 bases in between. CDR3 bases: TGTGCCAGCAGCCCCGGAGGGGGGGGTAGCACAGATACGCAGTATTTT. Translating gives CASSPGGGGSTDTQYF.

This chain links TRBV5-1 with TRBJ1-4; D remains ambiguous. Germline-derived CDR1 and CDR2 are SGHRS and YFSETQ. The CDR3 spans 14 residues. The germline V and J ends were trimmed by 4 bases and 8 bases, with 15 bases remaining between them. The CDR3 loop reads CASSPTGSEEKLFF. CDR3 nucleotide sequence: TGCGCCAGCAGCCCTACCGGGTCGGAGGAAAAACTGTTTTTT.

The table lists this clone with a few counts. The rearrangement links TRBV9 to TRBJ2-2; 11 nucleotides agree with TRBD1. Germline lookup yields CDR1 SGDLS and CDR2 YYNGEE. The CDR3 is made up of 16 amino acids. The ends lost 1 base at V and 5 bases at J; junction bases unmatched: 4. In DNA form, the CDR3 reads TGTGCCAGCAGCGTACTGGGACAGGGGGGGACCGGGGAGCTGTTTTTT. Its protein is CASSVLGQGGTGELFF.

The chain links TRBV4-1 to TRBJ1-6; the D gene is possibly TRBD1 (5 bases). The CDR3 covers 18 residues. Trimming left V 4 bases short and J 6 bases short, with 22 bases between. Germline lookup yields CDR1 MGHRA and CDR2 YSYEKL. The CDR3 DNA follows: TGCGCCAGCAGCCGCGGCCGGGCTCAGGGCCACGGTAATTCACCCCTCCACTTT. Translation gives CASSRGRAQGHGNSPLHF.

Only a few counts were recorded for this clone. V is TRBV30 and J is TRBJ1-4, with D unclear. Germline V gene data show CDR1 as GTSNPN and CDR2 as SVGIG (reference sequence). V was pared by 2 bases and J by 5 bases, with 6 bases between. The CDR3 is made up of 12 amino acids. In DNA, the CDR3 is TGTGCCTGGAGTCCACGGAATGAAAAACTGTTTTTT. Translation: CAWSPRNEKLFF.

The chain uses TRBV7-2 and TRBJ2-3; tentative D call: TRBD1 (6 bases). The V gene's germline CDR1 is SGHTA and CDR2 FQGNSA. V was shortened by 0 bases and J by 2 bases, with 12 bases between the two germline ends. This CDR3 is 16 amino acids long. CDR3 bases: TGTGCCAGCAGCTTAGCCTGGAACAGGGCCACAGATACGCAGTATTTT. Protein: CASSLAWNRATDTQYF.

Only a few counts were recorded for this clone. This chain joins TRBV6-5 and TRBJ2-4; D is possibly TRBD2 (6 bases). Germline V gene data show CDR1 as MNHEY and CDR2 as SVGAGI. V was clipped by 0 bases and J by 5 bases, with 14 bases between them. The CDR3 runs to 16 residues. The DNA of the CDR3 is TGTGCCAGCAGTTACTCGGGGGGTGGTTTGGAAAACATTCAGTACTTC. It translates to CASSYSGGGLENIQYF.